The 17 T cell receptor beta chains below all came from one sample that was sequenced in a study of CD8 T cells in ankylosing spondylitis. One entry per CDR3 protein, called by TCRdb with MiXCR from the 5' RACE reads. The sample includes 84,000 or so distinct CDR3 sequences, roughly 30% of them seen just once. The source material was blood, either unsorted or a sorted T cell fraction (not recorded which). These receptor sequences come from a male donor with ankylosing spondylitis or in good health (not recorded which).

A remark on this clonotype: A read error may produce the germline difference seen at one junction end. The CDR3 here is CASSLASGGTDTRELFF. The CDR3 region has the DNA TGTGCCAGCAGCTTGGCCAGCGGGGGGACCGACACCAGGGAGCTGTTTTTT. The chain carries TRBV5-5 and TRBJ2-2; TRBD2 matches at 9 bases. The germline V gene encodes CDR1 SGHKS and CDR2 YYEKEE (reference sequence). This CDR3 region has 17 residues.

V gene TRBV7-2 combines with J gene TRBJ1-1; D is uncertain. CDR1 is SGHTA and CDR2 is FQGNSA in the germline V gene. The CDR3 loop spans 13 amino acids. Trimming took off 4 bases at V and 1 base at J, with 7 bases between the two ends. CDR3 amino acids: CASSSRRNTEAFF. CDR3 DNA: TGTGCCAGCAGCTCCAGACGGAACACTGAAGCTTTCTTT.

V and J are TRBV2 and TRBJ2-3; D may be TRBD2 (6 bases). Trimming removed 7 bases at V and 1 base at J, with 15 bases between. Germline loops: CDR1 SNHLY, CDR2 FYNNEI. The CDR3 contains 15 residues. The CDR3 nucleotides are TGTGCCAGCACAAATAGCGGCGGGGGCACAGATACGCAGTATTTT. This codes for CASTNSGGGTDTQYF.

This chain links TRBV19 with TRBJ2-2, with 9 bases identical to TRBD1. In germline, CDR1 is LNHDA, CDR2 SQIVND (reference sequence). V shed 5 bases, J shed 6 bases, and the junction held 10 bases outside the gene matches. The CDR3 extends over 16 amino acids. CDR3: CASSPGQGYLPGELFF. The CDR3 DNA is TGTGCCAGTAGTCCGGGACAGGGTTACTTGCCCGGGGAGCTGTTTTTT.

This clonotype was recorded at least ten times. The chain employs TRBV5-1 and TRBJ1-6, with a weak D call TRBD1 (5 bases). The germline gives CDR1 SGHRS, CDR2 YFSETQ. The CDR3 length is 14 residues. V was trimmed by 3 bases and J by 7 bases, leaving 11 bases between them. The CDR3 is CASSSAGSNSPLHF. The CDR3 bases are TGCGCCAGCAGCTCGGCAGGGAGCAATTCACCCCTCCACTTT.

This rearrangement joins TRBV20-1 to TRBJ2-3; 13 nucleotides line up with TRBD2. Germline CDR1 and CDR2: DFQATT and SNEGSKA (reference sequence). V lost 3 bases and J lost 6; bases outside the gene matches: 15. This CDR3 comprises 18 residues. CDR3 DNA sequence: TGCAGTGCTAGGTCGGGGACTAGCGGGAAGGCCTCAGCCGATACGCAGTATTTT. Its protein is CSARSGTSGKASADTQYF.

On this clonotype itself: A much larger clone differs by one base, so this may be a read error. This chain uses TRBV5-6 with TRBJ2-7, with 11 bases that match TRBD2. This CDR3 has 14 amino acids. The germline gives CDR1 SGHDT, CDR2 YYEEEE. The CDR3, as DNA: TGTGCCAGCACCTTGACTAGCGGGAACTACGAGCAGTACTTC. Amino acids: CASTLTSGNYEQYF.

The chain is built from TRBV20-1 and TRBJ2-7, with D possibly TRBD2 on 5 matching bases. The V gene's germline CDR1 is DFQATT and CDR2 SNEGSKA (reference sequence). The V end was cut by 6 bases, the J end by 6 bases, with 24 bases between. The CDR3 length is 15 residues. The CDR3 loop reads CSAPPPSGGISEQYV. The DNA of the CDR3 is TGCAGTGCCCCGCCTCCGAGTGGAGGTATAAGCGAGCAGTACGTC.

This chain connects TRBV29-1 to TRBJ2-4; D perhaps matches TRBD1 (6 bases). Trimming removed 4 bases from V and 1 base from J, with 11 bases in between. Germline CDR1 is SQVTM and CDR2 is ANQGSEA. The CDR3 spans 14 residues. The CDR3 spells CSVVRDMAKNIQYF. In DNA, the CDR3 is TGCAGCGTTGTCCGGGACATGGCCAAAAACATTCAGTACTTC.

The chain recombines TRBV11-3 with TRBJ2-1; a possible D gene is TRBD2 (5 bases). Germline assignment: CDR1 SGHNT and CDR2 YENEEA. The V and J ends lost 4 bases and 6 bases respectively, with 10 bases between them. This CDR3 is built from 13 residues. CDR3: CASSSPSFNEQFF. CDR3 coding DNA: TGTGCCAGCAGCTCGCCTAGCTTCAATGAGCAGTTCTTC.

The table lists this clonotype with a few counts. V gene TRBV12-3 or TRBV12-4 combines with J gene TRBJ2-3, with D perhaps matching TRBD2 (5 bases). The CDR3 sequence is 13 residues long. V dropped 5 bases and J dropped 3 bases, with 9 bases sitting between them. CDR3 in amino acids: CASSKLETDTQYF. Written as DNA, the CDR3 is TGTGCCAGCAGTAAACTAGAAACAGATACGCAGTATTTT.

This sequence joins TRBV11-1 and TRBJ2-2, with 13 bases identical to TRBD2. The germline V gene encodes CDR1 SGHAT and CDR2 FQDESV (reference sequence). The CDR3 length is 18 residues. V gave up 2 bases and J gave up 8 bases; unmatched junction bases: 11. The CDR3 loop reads CASSLLRGLAGVKGELFF. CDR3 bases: TGTGCCAGCAGCTTACTCCGTGGACTAGCGGGAGTTAAGGGGGAGCTGTTTTTT.

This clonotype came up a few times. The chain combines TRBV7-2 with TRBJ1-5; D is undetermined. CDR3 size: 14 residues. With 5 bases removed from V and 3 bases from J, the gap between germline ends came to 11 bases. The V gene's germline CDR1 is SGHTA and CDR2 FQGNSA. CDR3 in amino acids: CASSPSVDNQPQHF. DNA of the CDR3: TGTGCCAGCAGCCCCTCGGTGGACAATCAGCCCCAGCATTTT.

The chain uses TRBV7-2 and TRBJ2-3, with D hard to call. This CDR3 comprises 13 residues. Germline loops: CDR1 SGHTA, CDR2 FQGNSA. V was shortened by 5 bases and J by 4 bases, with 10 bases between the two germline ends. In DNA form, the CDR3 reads TGTGCCAGCAGCCTCATCTTGTCAGATACGCAGTATTTT. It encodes CASSLILSDTQYF.

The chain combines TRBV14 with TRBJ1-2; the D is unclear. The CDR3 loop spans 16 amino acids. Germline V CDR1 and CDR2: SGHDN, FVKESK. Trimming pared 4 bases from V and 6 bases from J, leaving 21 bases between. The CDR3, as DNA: TGTGCCAGCAGCCGAGAAGAACGGGCCCACTCCAATGGCTACACCTTC. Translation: CASSREERAHSNGYTF.

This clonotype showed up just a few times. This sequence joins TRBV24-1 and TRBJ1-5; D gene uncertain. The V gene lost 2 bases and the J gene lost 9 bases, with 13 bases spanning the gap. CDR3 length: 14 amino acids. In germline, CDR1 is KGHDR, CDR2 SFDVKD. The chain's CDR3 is CATSDSRREWPQHF. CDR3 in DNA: TGTGCCACCAGTGATTCAAGGCGTGAATGGCCCCAGCATTTT.

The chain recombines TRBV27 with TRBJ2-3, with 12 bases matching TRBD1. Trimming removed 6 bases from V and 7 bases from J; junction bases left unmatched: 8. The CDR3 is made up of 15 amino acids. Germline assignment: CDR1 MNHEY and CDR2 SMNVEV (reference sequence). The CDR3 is CASSRGTGGQYTQYF. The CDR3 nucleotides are TGTGCCAGCAGCAGAGGGACAGGGGGCCAATATACGCAGTATTTT.